The TCR beta chain described here comes from a study of blood T cell repertoires in COVID-19. Study information: Italy, Spain and the United States were the sources of the convalescent and acute COVID-19 samples. PBMCs, B-cell-depleted T cells, or T cells were the source of the cDNA or gDNA that made up the material.

V was cut by 6 bases and J by 2 bases, with 12 bases left in between. The CDR3 is made up of 14 amino acids. Germline V gene lookup returns CDR1 MNHEY and CDR2 SVGAGI. In the original processing: Reference gene primer amplification yielded estimated nucleated cell counts. Only in-frame clones appear in the TCRdb table, and some are missing; sequencing was by immunoSEQ multiplex PCR. The DNA was the basis for D and trimming; V, J and clone size are from that table. The sample has 97,000 or so clones; around 87% are singletons. What was sequenced was peripheral blood. The source is a man over 45 with active or convalescent COVID-19. The chain joins TRBV6-5 to TRBJ2-3, with a weak D call TRBD1 (5 bases). The CDR3 region is CASSPRQNTDTQYF. The DNA of the CDR3 is TGTGCCAGCAGCCCAAGACAGAACACAGATACGCAGTATTTT.